This T cell receptor beta chain was found in a study of T cells after posttransplantation cyclophosphamide. Method: immunoSEQ multiplex PCR; TCRdb's copy keeps in-frame clones and lacks some. The sample has tens of thousands of clones, none seen only once. The germline V gene encodes CDR1 LGHNA and CDR2 YSLEER. The trim removed 0 bases at V and 2 bases at J, leaving 13 bases unmatched. This CDR3 is built from 21 residues. The sample holds many counts of this clone. The sample comprised PBMCs. This receptor was identified in a woman aged 55-69 years in good health, CMV-negative, and a related stem cell transplant donor. The chain combines TRBV4-3 with TRBJ2-1, with 13 bases matching TRBD2. CDR3 region: CASSQEVVLAGGPRTYNEQFF. The CDR3 coding sequence is TGCGCCAGCAGCCAAGAGGTAGTACTAGCGGGGGGGCCAAGAACCTACAATGAGCAGTTCTTC.